The 24 T cell receptor beta chains below all came from one sample that was sequenced in a study of Ad26.COV2.S vaccination and SARS-CoV-2 variants (dated by TCRdb to the early 2020s). Library method: the immunoSEQ multiplex PCR assay. TCRdb's version of the immuneACCESS table is confined to in-frame rearrangements and falls short of the full clone set. An unresolved V gene accounts for under half of the shortfall where checked; the remainder is of unknown origin. The sample data list roughly 420,000 clones, and approximately 88% of these were observed just once. The ten biggest clones cover less than 4% of the sample. Sample treatment or condition, as interpreted from the label and publication: some 20 received Ad26.COV2.S at low or high dose, single or two shots; 5 received placebo; per-sample allocation not given. For vaccine and placebo recipients, repertoires were sequenced using samples collected on day 63 after the first injection.

Here the sequenced sample was peripheral blood, taken in a trial of Ad26.COV2.S vaccine versus placebo. The receptor source for this set is a person between 18 and 65 years old who received the Ad26.COV2.S COVID-19 vaccine or a placebo.

This chain uses TRBV19 with TRBJ2-7; weak D call: TRBD1 (6 bases). This CDR3 contains 12 residues. Germline V CDR1 and CDR2: LNHDA, SQIVND (reference sequence). The ends were cut back, 5 bases at V and 3 bases at J, with 8 bases in the middle. The CDR3: CASSEQGYEQYF. As DNA, the CDR3 is TGTGCCAGTAGTGAACAGGGCTACGAGCAGTACTTC.

The chain has TRBV7-2 and TRBJ1-6; possible D gene TRBD1, 5 bases. The V end was cut by 5 bases, the J end by 6 bases, with 14 bases between. The germline V gene has CDR1 SGHTA and CDR2 FQGNSA. The CDR3 has 15 amino acids. The CDR3 region is CASSPTYGGNSPLHF. For the CDR3, the DNA is TGTGCCAGCAGCCCGACCTATGGGGGTAATTCACCCCTCCACTTT. The whole variable domain, filled in from reference TRBV7-2 and TRBJ1-6, reads GAGVSQSPSNKVTEKGKDVELRCDPISGHTALYWYRQSLGQGLEFLIYFQGNSAPDKSGLPSDRFSAERTGGSVSTLTIQRTQQEDSAVYLCASSPTYGGNSPLHFGNGTRLTVT.

V and J are TRBV5-6 and TRBJ1-1; weak D call: TRBD1 (5 bases). V was shortened by 4 bases and J by 5 bases, with 21 bases between the two germline ends. The CDR3 length is 16 residues. Germline V CDR1 and CDR2: SGHDT, YYEEEE. As DNA, the CDR3 is TGTGCCAGCAGCATCAGTTGGTGGGGGTCGGAGACTGAAGCTTTCTTT. Translated, it gives CASSISWWGSETEAFF.

V and J are TRBV11-3 and TRBJ2-3; D is unclear. Germline CDR1 reads SGHNT; CDR2 reads YENEEA. V was trimmed by 1 base and J by 0 bases, leaving 11 bases between them. The CDR3 has 16 amino acids. The CDR3 DNA reads as TGTGCCAGCAGCTTAGGAGTAGCCTCTAGCACAGATACGCAGTATTTT. As protein: CASSLGVASSTDTQYF.

V usage is TRBV5-5 and J usage is TRBJ1-4; 9 positions agree with TRBD1. This CDR3 region has 15 residues. Germline CDR1 reads SGHKS; CDR2 reads YYEKEE (reference sequence). V shed 0 bases and J 8 bases; nucleotides not matched to a gene: 5. The DNA for the CDR3 is TGTGCCAGCAGCTTGGCCGGGACAGGGACCGAAAAACTGTTTTTT. Amino acids: CASSLAGTGTEKLFF. The full variable domain, with the rest looked up from reference TRBV5-5 and TRBJ1-4, is DAGVTQSPTHLIKTRGQQVTLRCSPISGHKSVSWYQQVLGQGPQFIFQYYEKEERGRGNFPDRFSARQFPNYSSELNVNALLLGDSALYLCASSLAGTGTEKLFFGSGTQLSVL.

The chain employs TRBV6-5 and TRBJ2-2; D possibly corresponds to TRBD2 (6 bases). The CDR3 runs to 14 residues. Germline CDR1 and CDR2: MNHEY and SVGAGI. Trimming pared 9 bases from V and 5 bases from J, leaving 16 bases between. The CDR3 spells CASSVAGGTGELFF. The DNA for the CDR3 is TGTGCCAGTTCGGTGGCTGGGGGGACCGGGGAGCTGTTTTTT.

The V and J genes are TRBV13 and TRBJ1-5; 9 nucleotides line up with TRBD1. Germline-derived CDR1 and CDR2 are PRHDT and FYEKMQ (reference sequence). The CDR3 totals 19 residues. V gave up 4 bases and J gave up 1 base; unmatched junction bases: 14. The CDR3 bases are TGTGCCAGCAGCTCCTCCCCAATAAGACAGGGGGGGAGCAATCAGCCCCAGCATTTT. It translates to CASSSSPIRQGGSNQPQHF.

The rearrangement links TRBV7-8 to TRBJ2-3; 11 bases fit TRBD1. Germline CDR1 reads SGHVS; CDR2 reads FQNEAQ. This CDR3 region has 16 residues. The V gene end was trimmed by 2 bases and the J gene end by 9 bases; junction bases not matched to a gene: 10. The CDR3 spells CASSLSRTGGAETQYF. The CDR3 DNA is TGTGCCAGCAGCTTAAGTAGGACAGGGGGCGCGGAGACGCAGTATTTT.

The chain carries TRBV5-1 and TRBJ1-6; TRBD1 agrees at 9 bases. Germline V CDR1 and CDR2: SGHRS, YFSETQ. V was clipped by 4 bases and J by 7 bases; unmatched bases: 6. The CDR3 is 15 amino acids. Here the CDR3 reads CASSPRTGANSPLHF. The CDR3 coding sequence is TGCGCCAGCAGCCCCCGGACAGGGGCAAATTCACCCCTCCACTTT.

To note about this clone: One end of the junction varies from germline; a read error may be responsible. The chain couples TRBV14 to TRBJ1-2, with D maybe TRBD1 (5 bases). Germline CDR1 reads SGHDN; CDR2 reads FVKESK. The CDR3 contains 14 residues. The CDR3: CASSQVRGTYGHTF. CDR3 bases: TGTGCCAGCAGCCAAGTAAGGGGTACATATGGCCACACCTTC.

The count of this clone is one. Here the CDR3 reads CASSLEPLQETQYF. CDR3 nucleotide sequence: TGTGCCAGCAGCTTGGAACCCCTTCAAGAGACCCAGTACTTC. The chain links TRBV5-6 to TRBJ2-5, with unresolved D. Germline CDR1 is SGHDT and CDR2 is YYEEEE. The CDR3 spans 14 residues. Trimming cost V 0 bases and J 2 bases, with 8 bases left between them.

This chain links TRBV12-3 or TRBV12-4 with TRBJ2-1; D is unresolved. The CDR3 sequence is 12 residues long. Trimming took off 3 bases at V and 3 bases at J, with 3 bases between the two ends. In nucleotides, the CDR3 is TGTGCCAGCAGTTTCGTCTACAATGAGCAGTTCTTC. Protein: CASSFVYNEQFF.

V is TRBV28 and J is TRBJ1-2, with D possibly being TRBD1 (5 bases). V dropped 5 bases and J dropped 4 bases, with 17 bases sitting between them. Germline CDR1 is MDHEN and CDR2 is SYDVKM. This CDR3 contains 15 residues. CDR3 in DNA: TGTGCCAGCAGTACGCTTGGGGAGGGGTTCTATGGCTACACCTTC. It encodes CASSTLGEGFYGYTF.

This chain connects TRBV18 to TRBJ2-5; D might be TRBD1 (6 bases). From germline, CDR1 is KGHSH and CDR2 LQKENI. Trimming cost V 0 bases and J 2 bases, with 10 bases left between them. The CDR3 loop spans 15 amino acids. CDR3 loop: CASSPPWGPQETQYF. The CDR3, as DNA: TGTGCCAGCTCACCACCTTGGGGGCCACAAGAGACCCAGTACTTC.

Concerning this clone itself: Other nucleotide sequences from this sample produce the same CDR3. The J gene is TRBJ2-1, the V gene TRBV9; perhaps TRBD2 as D (6 bases). The CDR3 totals 13 residues. In germline, CDR1 is SGDLS, CDR2 YYNGEE. Between the trimmed V and J ends, which lost 0 bases and 6 bases, there was a span of 7 bases. The CDR3 reads CASSVAGVNEQFF. The CDR3 DNA follows: TGTGCCAGCAGCGTAGCGGGGGTCAATGAGCAGTTCTTC.

V and J are TRBV20-1 and TRBJ2-1, with D uncertain. There are 11 residues in the CDR3. Germline-derived CDR1 and CDR2 are DFQATT and SNEGSKA (reference sequence). The V gene lost 5 bases and the J gene lost 7 bases, with 9 bases spanning the gap. CDR3 residues: CSALEWNEQFF. CDR3 DNA: TGCAGTGCTCTCGAGTGGAATGAGCAGTTCTTC.

V usage is TRBV21-1 and J usage is TRBJ2-7. TRBV21-1 is a pseudogene segment. This CDR3 comprises 15 residues. The CDR3 DNA is TGTGCCAGCAGCAAAGAGGGGGGCGAGAACTACGAGCAGTACTTC. Its protein product is CASSKEGGENYEQYF.

This clone was seen a few times. The gene calls are TRBV15 and TRBJ1-2; 7 bases map to TRBD1. The CDR3 is 16 amino acids. Germline CDR1 is LNHNV and CDR2 is YYDKDF (reference sequence). The V gene end was trimmed by 1 base and the J gene end by 4 bases; junction bases not matched to a gene: 9. For the CDR3, the DNA is TGTGCCACCAGCAGAGGACAGGGTAGGGGAGCCTATGGCTACACCTTC. The encoded protein is CATSRGQGRGAYGYTF.

Comments on this clone: Within the sample, other DNA sequences also encode this same CDR3. The CDR3 region has the DNA TGTGCCAGCAGCGTAGTTAGTACCGGGGAGCTGTTTTTT. Translating it yields CASSVVSTGELFF. The chain carries TRBV9 and TRBJ2-2; D call uncertain. The V end was cut by 0 bases, the J end by 5 bases, with 5 bases between. This CDR3 is 13 amino acids long. Germline V gene lookup returns CDR1 SGDLS and CDR2 YYNGEE.

This chain links TRBV18 with TRBJ1-4; 9 bases line up with TRBD1. The V segment lost 2 bases and the J segment 7 bases; nucleotides outside the gene matches: 17. The CDR3 length is 19 residues. Germline CDR1 KGHSH, CDR2 LQKENI. Here the CDR3 reads CASSPFSDRGARVGEKLFF. CDR3 bases: TGTGCCAGCTCACCATTCTCGGACAGGGGAGCGAGAGTGGGTGAAAAACTGTTTTTT.

The chain is built from TRBV6-5 and TRBJ2-7, with unresolved D. The length of the CDR3 is 15 residues. The V gene's germline CDR1 is MNHEY and CDR2 SVGAGI. V lost 6 bases and J lost 2, with 17 bases in between. CDR3 DNA: TGTGCCAGCAGCCGAGACTCCAATGGGGCCTACGAGCAGTACTTC. Its protein is CASSRDSNGAYEQYF.

This clone appeared a few times. This chain connects TRBV7-9 to TRBJ1-2; 7 bases fit TRBD1. The CDR3 consists of 15 residues. Germline values: CDR1 SEHNR, CDR2 FQNEAQ (reference sequence). Losses at the gene ends were 5 bases for V and 4 bases for J; bases not matched to a gene: 10. The CDR3 DNA is TGTGCCAGCAGCCGGGGGGACAGAACCTTCTATGGCTACACCTTC. It specifies CASSRGDRTFYGYTF.

V usage is TRBV15 and J usage is TRBJ2-4; TRBD2 agrees at 7 bases. The CDR3 is 13 residues long. V shed 8 bases and J 7 bases; nucleotides not matched to a gene: 8. Germline V gene sequence: CDR1 LNHNV, CDR2 YYDKDF (reference sequence). CDR3 amino acids: CATSSRRGNIQYF. Here the CDR3 DNA reads TGTGCCACCTCCTCGAGGCGGGGGAACATTCAGTACTTC.

The chain has TRBV20-1 and TRBJ2-7; D is possibly TRBD2 (7 bases). CDR1 is DFQATT, CDR2 SNEGSKA, per germline (reference sequence). CDR3 length: 14 amino acids. V was pared by 3 bases and J by 5 bases, with 17 bases between. CDR3: CSASGGAGADEQYF. The CDR3 bases are TGCAGTGCTAGTGGGGGGGCAGGGGCGGACGAGCAGTACTTC.